This TCR beta chain was profiled in a study of beta chain features in type 1 diabetes. Overall study results and limits: These data did not resolve whether HLA type affects TCRB rearrangement. Amplification by PCR could prefer shorter templates, with the same effect in patients and controls.

About this clone: The antigen is undetermined.

cDNA synthesis used the whole RNA isolate, giving expressed TCRB sequences. Read counts averaged about 3.57 million for samples of naive, central memory and regulatory T cells. Using immunoSEQ multiplex PCR, the repertoire was profiled, and TCRdb retains in-frame clones only, with some absent. This sample has roughly 140,000 clones, with less than 8.5% found just once. Populations isolated by sorting all had purity greater than 95%. Sequencing was done on a sample of central memory CD4+ T cells from blood. This clonotype was obtained from a woman between 25 and 40 years old in good health.

The CDR3 sequence: CASRLSGSSYEQYF. The CDR3 DNA sequence: TGTGCCAGCAGGCTTAGCGGGAGCTCCTACGAGCAGTACTTC. The genes are TRBV6-5 and TRBJ2-7; 9 bases are shared with TRBD2. Germline trimming cut 6 bases from V and 0 bases from J; bases unmatched to any gene: 3. Germline V gene sequence: CDR1 MNHEY, CDR2 SVGAGI. There are 14 residues in the CDR3.